Listed here is a single T cell receptor (beta chain). Its matching antigen is unknown. The data originate from a study of shared clonotypes between healthy human individuals. Study results and caveats: Rarefaction indicated that sorted-subset sequencing remained incomplete although depth was large. What naive subsets generally showed was a larger estimated richness than memory subsets showed.

The CDR3 extends over 12 amino acids. Deletions cut 10 bases from V and 4 bases from J, with 13 bases between. CDR1 is SEHNR and CDR2 is FQNEAQ in the germline V gene (reference sequence). All of the donors resided in Nashville, Tennessee, and each was a Caucasian adult. Deep-level running was used for the assay. Using immunoSEQ multiplex PCR, the repertoire was profiled, and TCRdb retains in-frame clones only, with some absent. The sample lists 2 million to 2.5 million clones, 85% to 95% occurring once. This TCR derives from a man aged 18 to 29 in good health. The sequenced material came from naive CD4+ T cells sorted from blood. Subset here: CD45RA+ positively selected. The chain carries TRBV7-9 and TRBJ1-2; a possible D gene is TRBD1 (6 bases). Here the CDR3 reads CAIGGAPYGYTF. The CDR3 DNA sequence: TGTGCCATCGGGGGGGCTCCCTATGGCTACACCTTC. The full variable domain, in which reference TRBV7-9 and TRBJ1-2 provide the parts outside the CDR3, is DTGVSQNPRHKITKRGQNVTFRCDPISEHNRLYWYRQTLGQGPEFLTYFQNEAQLEKSRLLSDRFSAERPKGSFSTLEIQRTEQGDSAMYLCAIGGAPYGYTFGSGTRLTVV.